The 12 T cell receptor beta chains listed next were all sequenced from one sample in a study of cytomegalovirus exposure and HLA in healthy donors. PCR primers comprised 60 Vbeta and 13 Jbeta primers. Here immunoSEQ multiplex PCR was the method, and the copy in TCRdb shows in-frame clones only, minus some. The top ten hold 0.38% of the sample, which has over 150,000 clones, more than 70% seen once. What was sequenced was PBMCs. These receptor sequences come from a boy aged 2 to 10 in good health and CMV-seronegative.

The rearrangement links TRBV5-6 to TRBJ1-1; a weak D match, TRBD1 (5 bases). This CDR3 region has 15 residues. V lost 2 bases to trimming and J lost 1 base, with 12 bases between them. The germline gives CDR1 SGHDT, CDR2 YYEEEE. The CDR3 DNA reads TGTGCCAGCAGCTTCGAGCCGACAGCGAACACTGAAGCTTTCTTT. Its protein is CASSFEPTANTEAFF.

The chain has TRBV6-1 and TRBJ1-3; D gene uncertain. The CDR3 has 13 amino acids. Germline loops: CDR1 MNHNS, CDR2 SASEGT. Trimming shortened V by 4 bases and J by 2 bases, and 6 bases separated the two germline ends. The CDR3 protein is CASSAIAGNTIYF. CDR3 nucleotides: TGTGCCAGCAGTGCTATAGCTGGAAACACCATATATTTT.

This clone has just one count. The chain couples TRBV5-6 to TRBJ2-1; D perhaps matches TRBD2 (7 bases). The CDR3 has 12 residues. The V and J ends lost 7 bases and 14 bases respectively, with 19 bases between them. Germline loops: CDR1 SGHDT, CDR2 YYEEEE. The CDR3 protein is CASGLGGADEFF. The CDR3 DNA reads TGTGCCAGCGGATTAGGGGGGGCTGATGAGTTCTTC.

The chain employs TRBV5-6 and TRBJ2-7; tentative D call: TRBD1 (5 bases). Per the germline V gene, CDR1 is SGHDT and CDR2 is YYEEEE. The CDR3 extends over 15 amino acids. V was pared by 2 bases and J by 3 bases, with 15 bases between. DNA of the CDR3: TGTGCCAGCAGCTTCCTGGACACCAGTTACTACGAGCAGTACTTC. Protein sequence: CASSFLDTSYYEQYF.

The J gene is TRBJ1-2, the V gene TRBV10-3; TRBD1 is a possible D gene (5 bases). Trimming removed 2 bases at V and 8 bases at J, with 12 bases between. The CDR3 sequence is 13 residues long. Germline V gives CDR1 ENHRY, CDR2 SYGVKD. The CDR3 nucleotides read TGTGCCATCAGTGAGACCGGACATGAGGGCTACACCTTC. Its translation: CAISETGHEGYTF.

This chain joins TRBV4-1 and TRBJ2-1; TRBD2 matches 14 bases. CDR1 MGHRA and CDR2 YSYEKL come from the germline V gene. The V and J ends lost 4 bases and 7 bases, in that order; junction bases with no gene match: 9. This CDR3 has 17 residues. The CDR3: CASSRGLAGGFANEQFF. The CDR3 DNA follows: TGCGCCAGCAGCCGAGGACTAGCGGGAGGATTCGCTAATGAGCAGTTCTTC.

Here the CDR3 reads CASSLGGRGGTEAFF. The CDR3 region has the DNA TGTGCCAGCAGTTTGGGAGGGCGCGGAGGCACTGAAGCTTTCTTT. This chain joins TRBV28 and TRBJ1-1, with D uncertain. The CDR3 runs 15 residues. V lost 3 bases to trimming and J lost 4 bases, with 15 bases between them. Germline assignment: CDR1 MDHEN and CDR2 SYDVKM.

This chain links TRBV7-6 with TRBJ2-3; 10 bases line up with TRBD1. There are 15 residues in the CDR3. CDR1 SGHVS and CDR2 FNYEAQ come from the germline V gene. The junction had 4 bases not matched to a gene; V was cut back by 2 bases and J by 5 bases. The CDR3 here is CASSLTGTGEDTQYF. The CDR3 DNA follows: TGTGCCAGCAGCTTAACCGGGACAGGGGAAGATACGCAGTATTTT.

CDR3 residues: CATTPSSGSLYEQYF. The DNA of the CDR3 is TGTGCCACCACCCCGAGTAGCGGGAGCCTTTACGAGCAGTACTTC. The genes are TRBV19 and TRBJ2-7; 9 nucleotides line up with TRBD2. The CDR3 runs to 15 residues. Germline V gene lookup returns CDR1 LNHDA and CDR2 SQIVND (reference sequence). V lost 10 bases, J lost 4 bases, and 14 bases stayed unmatched.

The V call is TRBV10-2, the J call TRBJ1-1; TRBD1 might be the D (6 bases). Trimming pared 5 bases from V and 4 bases from J, leaving 11 bases between. Germline V gene lookup returns CDR1 WSHSY and CDR2 SAAADI. The CDR3 has 13 amino acids. The CDR3 protein is CASSRTGSTEAFF. The CDR3 DNA follows: TGCGCCAGCAGTCGTACAGGGAGCACTGAAGCTTTCTTT.

The rearrangement uses TRBV7-9 and TRBJ2-2, with TRBD2 matching 7 bases. This CDR3 is 15 amino acids long. Per the germline V gene, CDR1 is SEHNR and CDR2 is FQNEAQ (reference sequence). The ends lost 0 bases at V and 7 bases at J; junction bases unmatched: 5. The CDR3 nucleotides are TGTGCCAGCAGCTTAGCAGGGAGGGCCCGCGGGGAGCTGTTTTTT. Translating gives CASSLAGRARGELFF.

This clone was seen more than once but under ten times. The rearrangement joins TRBV28 to TRBJ2-6; TRBD1 agrees at 7 bases. The CDR3 loop spans 20 amino acids. Germline V gene data show CDR1 as MDHEN and CDR2 as SYDVKM. The V gene end was trimmed by 1 base and the J gene end by 0 bases; junction bases not matched to a gene: 12. CDR3 nucleotide sequence: TGTGCCAGCAGTTTATTGGGTTGGGACAGATTTAGCTCTGGGGCCAACGTCCTGACTTTC. This gives the protein CASSLLGWDRFSSGANVLTF.